This T cell receptor (beta chain) was sequenced during a study of regulatory T cells in long-lasting Graves disease. General study findings and limits: Accuracy may have been reduced by the small sample size.

Time point defined: newly diagnosed GD, antithyroid drugs for less than 3 months. From PBMCs, RNA was extracted and then used to make the TCR library. TCR beta libraries were built with iRepertoire HTBI primers and Arm-PCR of CDR3 regions. As originally analysed: Samples collectively showed fewer than 80 TRBV and approximately 15 TRBJ segments. TCRdb processed the multiplex PCR reads anew with MiXCR; each CDR3 protein has one entry. These V and J calls originate from TCRdb's pipeline instead of the authors' own analysis. The sample has roughly 560,000 distinct CDR3 sequences, roughly 15% seen once. As regards this clonotype: Its antigen is unidentified. A read error is possible here, since a much larger clone lies one base away.

The germline V gene has CDR1 SNHLY and CDR2 FYNNEI. The CDR3 length is 14 residues. The data were also submitted as part of a second study, on T cells in Graves' hyperthyroidism and ophthalmopathy. From that second work: Stable Graves' hyperthyroidism meant no ophthalmopathy progression within 18 months.

V gene TRBV2 combines with J gene TRBJ1-5; TRBD1 agrees at 10 bases. The receptor's source is a woman in her forties or fifties with Graves disease. Sequences were derived from peripheral blood mononuclear cells (PBMCs), sampled at new diagnosis, from a patient treated with antithyroid drugs. CDR3 nucleotide sequence: TGTGCCAGCAGCGGGACAGGGGTAAATCAGACCCAGCATTTT. Protein sequence: CASSGTGVNQTQHF.